The 2 T cell receptor beta chains in this list originate from one sample, sequenced in a study of blood T cell repertoires in COVID-19. TCRdb keeps only in-frame clones here, not all; method: immunoSEQ multiplex PCR. The sample lists 50,000 to 75,000 clones, approximately 80% occurring once. Input material: peripheral blood. The receptors derive from a man in his fifties or sixties with acute or convalescent COVID-19.

The chain uses TRBV7-9 and TRBJ2-5; 10 nucleotides align to TRBD2. The germline CDR1 and CDR2 sequences are SEHNR and FQNEAQ (reference sequence). This CDR3 has 14 residues. The trim removed 8 bases at V and 4 bases at J, leaving 7 bases unmatched. Written as DNA, the CDR3 is TGTGCCAGCCGTTTAGCGGGGGGACCAGAGACCCAGTACTTC. Its translation is CASRLAGGPETQYF.

This chain connects TRBV28 to TRBJ2-5; TRBD1 might be the D (6 bases). Germline V CDR1 and CDR2: MDHEN, SYDVKM. This CDR3 comprises 14 residues. The V gene lost 6 bases and the J gene lost 2 bases, with 13 bases spanning the gap. CDR3 bases: TGTGCCAGCAGAGATGGACAGTGGCAAGAGACCCAGTACTTC. It specifies CASRDGQWQETQYF.